This TCR beta chain was recorded in a study of cytomegalovirus exposure and HLA in healthy donors. General observations from the study: The authors later found HLA-associated TCR beta chains more clonally expanded than equally common others. Altogether, about 160 TCR beta chains were recorded as cytomegalovirus-associated. One variant, a missense change in DCLRE1C, was linked in a later analysis to TCR beta V- and J-gene trimming.

As to this clone: Its antigen is unknown.

Germline CDR1 reads SGHTA; CDR2 reads FQGNSA. Trimming at V came to 0 bases and at J to 4 bases, leaving 4 bases not matched to a gene. The CDR3 has 17 amino acids. Primers included in the PCR were 60 Vbeta and 13 Jbeta primers. Sequencing was performed with immunoSEQ multiplex PCR; in TCRdb, only in-frame clones are kept and a portion is missing. The sample contains about 170,000 clones, more than 70% of which appear only once. The clonotype was recovered from a woman aged 45 to 65 in good health and CMV-seropositive. Material for sequencing was PBMCs. The chain has TRBV7-2 and TRBJ2-1; the match to TRBD2 covers 12 bases. CDR3 sequence: CASSLATSGSGYNEQFF. CDR3 nucleotide sequence: TGTGCCAGCAGCTTAGCGACTAGCGGGAGTGGTTACAATGAGCAGTTCTTC.